The clone carrying this T cell receptor (beta chain) was detected ten times or more. Its antigen is still unknown. Attachment of unique molecular identifiers to individual cDNA molecules was performed. TCRdb used MiXCR to reprocess the 5' RACE reads, holding one entry per CDR3 protein. The sample contains some 54,000 distinct CDR3 sequences, roughly 9.7% of which appear only once. The CDR3 spans 14 residues. CDR1 MNHEY and CDR2 SVGEGT come from the germline V gene. J was trimmed by 9 bases and V by 6 bases; bases with no gene match: 8. The data originate from a study of early T cells in non-severe SARS-CoV-2 infection. In the study overall: Whole-blood bulk RNA, unsorted, was sequenced, and chains were unpaired.

General study points: VDJdb-based matching was biased toward anti-spike CD8 responses and missed private and CD4 specificities.

This rearrangement joins TRBV6-2 or TRBV6-3 to TRBJ2-1; 10 bases are a match to TRBD2. The sample comprised whole blood. The sequence was obtained from an adult who was a healthcare worker with PCR-confirmed SARS-CoV-2 infection or an uninfected control (not recorded which). In DNA form, the CDR3 reads TGTGCCAGCAGCAAGCGGGAGGGCCGGGCTGAGCAGTTCTTC. Protein sequence: CASSKREGRAEQFF.